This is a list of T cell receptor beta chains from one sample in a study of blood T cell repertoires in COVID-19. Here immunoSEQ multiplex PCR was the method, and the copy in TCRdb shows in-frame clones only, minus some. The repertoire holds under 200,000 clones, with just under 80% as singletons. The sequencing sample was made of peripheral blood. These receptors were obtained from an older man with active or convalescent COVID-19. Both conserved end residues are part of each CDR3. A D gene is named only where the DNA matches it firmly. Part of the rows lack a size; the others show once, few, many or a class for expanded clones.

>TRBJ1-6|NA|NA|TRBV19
TGTGCCAGTAGTTCATCGGGGATTGATTCACCCCTCCACTTT
CASSSSGIDSPLHF
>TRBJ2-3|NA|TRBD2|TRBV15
TGTGCCACACTCCTGGGACTAGCGGGGACAGATACGCAGTATTTT
CATLLGLAGTDTQYF
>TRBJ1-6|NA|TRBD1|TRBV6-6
TGTGCCAGCAGTTACAGGGGGCTGGATTCACCCCTCCACTTT
CASSYRGLDSPLHF
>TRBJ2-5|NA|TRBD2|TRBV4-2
TGTGCCAGCAGCCAGACGGGACTAGCGGCGTCCCAAGAGACCCAGTACTTC
CASSQTGLAASQETQYF
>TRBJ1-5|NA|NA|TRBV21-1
TGTGCCAGCAGCAAAGAGACGGGTTTCCAGCCCCAGCATTTT
CASSKETGFQPQHF
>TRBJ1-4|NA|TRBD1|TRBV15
TGTGCCACCACCGATGCCCAGGGGGCAACTAATGAAAAACTGTTTTTT
CATTDAQGATNEKLFF
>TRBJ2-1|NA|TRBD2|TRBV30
TGTGCCTGGAGGGTAGCGGGGGGGCCAATCTCCTACAATGAGCAGTTCTTC
CAWRVAGGPISYNEQFF
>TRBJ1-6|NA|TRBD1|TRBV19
TGTGCCAGCCGAAGACAGGGAGAGAATTCACCCCTCCACTTT
CASRRQGENSPLHF
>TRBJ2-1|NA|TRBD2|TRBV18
TGTGCCAGCTTCCGCGGGAGTGGCGCCTACAATGAGCAGTTCTTC
CASFRGSGAYNEQFF
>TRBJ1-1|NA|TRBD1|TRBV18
TGTGCCAGCTCACCTACCCCTAAAGGGACAGGGGGGCTCCCTGAAGCTTTCTTT
CASSPTPKGTGGLPEAFF
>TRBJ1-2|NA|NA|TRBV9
TGTGCCAGCAGTTCTTTTCAGGGAATTCGTGGCTACACCTTC
CASSSFQGIRGYTF
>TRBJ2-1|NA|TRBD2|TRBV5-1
TGCGCCAGCAGCCCACCCGGGCTAGCGGGAGTGAATGAGCAGTTCTTC
CASSPPGLAGVNEQFF
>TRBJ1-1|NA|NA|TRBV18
TGTGCCAGCTCACCTTCAGAAGGGGGATGGGCTTTCTTT
CASSPSEGGWAFF
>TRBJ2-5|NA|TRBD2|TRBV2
TGTGCCAGCAGTCCCGGGACTAGCGGGAGAGAGGAACAATGGGAGACCCAGTACTTC
CASSPGTSGREEQWETQYF
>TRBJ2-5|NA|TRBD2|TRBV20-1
TGCAGTGCTAGTAATCCCACTAGCGGAGGAGAGACCCAGTACTTC
CSASNPTSGGETQYF
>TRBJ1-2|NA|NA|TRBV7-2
TGTGCCAGCAGCTTAGTGAAAGTGGGCGATGGCTACACCTTC
CASSLVKVGDGYTF
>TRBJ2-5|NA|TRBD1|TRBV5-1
TGCGCCAGCAGCTGGAAGACAGGGAGCCAAGAGACCCAGTACTTC
CASSWKTGSQETQYF
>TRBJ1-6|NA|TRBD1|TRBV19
TGTGCCAGTAGTATCGGGACAGTGAATTCACCCCTCCACTTT
CASSIGTVNSPLHF
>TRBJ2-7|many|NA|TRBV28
TGTGCCAGTAAAACTTCAGGGAATGCGCTTAACTACGAGCAGTACTTC
CASKTSGNALNYEQYF
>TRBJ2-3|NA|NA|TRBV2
TGTGCCATCGGACAGAGCACAGATACGCAGTATTTT
CAIGQSTDTQYF
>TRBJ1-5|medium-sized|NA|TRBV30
TGTGCCTGGGGCTCAGGGGATGGAAGCAATCAGCCCCAGCATTTT
CAWGSGDGSNQPQHF
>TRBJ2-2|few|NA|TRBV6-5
TGTGCCAGCAGTTACTCGGGCAGCCAAACCGGGGAGCTGTTTTTT
CASSYSGSQTGELFF
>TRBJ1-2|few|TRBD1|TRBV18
TGTGCCAGCTCAGACTCGACAGGGTCTGCGTATGGCTACACCTTC
CASSDSTGSAYGYTF
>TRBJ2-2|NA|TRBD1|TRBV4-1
TGCGCCAGCAGCCAACAAATCCCCTCCCTCCCAAAGACAGGGTGGATTACCGGGGAGCTGTTTTTT
CASSQQIPSLPKTGWITGELFF
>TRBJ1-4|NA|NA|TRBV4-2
TGTGCCAGCAGCCCCCCGGACGGGGGAGGTGGTGAAAAACTGTTTTTT
CASSPPDGGGGEKLFF
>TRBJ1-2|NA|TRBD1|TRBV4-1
TGCGCCAGCAGCCCAGGGAAGATGACAGGGACCTATGGCTACACCTTC
CASSPGKMTGTYGYTF
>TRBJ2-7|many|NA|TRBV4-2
TGTGCCAGCAAGCCGGGAATCGGCTCCTACGAGCAGTACTTC
CASKPGIGSYEQYF
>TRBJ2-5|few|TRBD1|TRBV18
TGTGCCAGCTCACTCGACAGGGTGCTCCAAGAGACCCAGTACTTC
CASSLDRVLQETQYF
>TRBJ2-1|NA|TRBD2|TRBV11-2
TGTGCCAGCAGCCGAGATAGCGGGGGGACCGCAGAGTTCTTC
CASSRDSGGTAEFF
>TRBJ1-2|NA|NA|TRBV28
TGTGCCAGCAGTAGTCCAGGCCGGCCGGATGGCTACACCTTC
CASSSPGRPDGYTF
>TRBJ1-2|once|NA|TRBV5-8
TGTGCCAGCAGCTTGGGCGGGGGCTCGGGCTATGGCTACACCTTC
CASSLGGGSGYGYTF
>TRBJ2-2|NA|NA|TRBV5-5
TGTGCCAGCAGCAGCCGGGACAGGGCGGCGGGAGGGACCACCGGGGAGCTGTTTTTT
CASSSRDRAAGGTTGELFF
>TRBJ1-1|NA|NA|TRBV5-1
TGCGCCAGCAGGTCCAGGGAAATGACTGAAGCTTTCTTT
CASRSREMTEAFF